These 21 T cell receptor beta chains were all obtained from the same sample, sequenced in a study of control samples from healthy donors and cancer patients. Measured with immunoSEQ multiplex PCR; TCRdb has only the in-frame clones, and not every one. The sample shows approximately 100,000 clones, 90% of them seen only once. Sequencing used blood. These receptors came from a human donor in good health. The donor label of this sample is uncertain.

The genes are TRBV11-2 and TRBJ2-2; 7 positions agree with TRBD1. With 2 bases clipped from V and 4 bases from J, the junction kept 7 bases outside the gene matches. This CDR3 is built from 16 residues. CDR1 SGHAT and CDR2 FQNNGV come from the germline V gene. As DNA, the CDR3 is TGTGCCAGCAGCTTATCCAACAGGGGAATCACCGGGGAGCTGTTTTTT. The encoded protein is CASSLSNRGITGELFF.

The V call is TRBV7-9, the J call TRBJ1-1; D call uncertain. CDR3 size: 14 residues. V dropped 6 bases and J dropped 5 bases, with 16 bases sitting between them. CDR1 is SEHNR, CDR2 FQNEAQ, per germline (reference sequence). The CDR3 region has the DNA TGTGCCAGCAGTCCTTGGCAGGATAGAACTGAAGCTTTCTTT. Residues: CASSPWQDRTEAFF.

The gene calls are TRBV19 and TRBJ1-5; 12 positions match TRBD1. The trim removed 4 bases at V and 4 bases at J, leaving 5 bases unmatched. Germline V gene lookup returns CDR1 LNHDA and CDR2 SQIVND (reference sequence). The CDR3 covers 16 residues. The CDR3 region is CASSTPGQGANQPQHF. CDR3 coding DNA: TGTGCCAGTAGTACCCCGGGACAGGGGGCAAATCAGCCCCAGCATTTT.

Only one count was recorded for this clone. CDR3 amino acids: CASRLGSTEAFF. CDR3 bases: TGTGCCAGCCGACTAGGGTCCACTGAAGCTTTCTTT. The chain recombines TRBV2 with TRBJ1-1; D is ambiguous. This CDR3 is built from 12 residues. Trimming pared 8 bases from V and 4 bases from J, leaving 11 bases between. CDR1 is SNHLY, CDR2 FYNNEI, per germline.

V usage is TRBV5-1 and J usage is TRBJ1-2; TRBD1 matches at 10 bases. The germline V gene encodes CDR1 SGHRS and CDR2 YFSETQ. The CDR3 consists of 15 residues. With 4 bases clipped from V and 7 bases from J, the junction kept 10 bases outside the gene matches. The CDR3 nucleotides are TGCGCCAGCAGCAGGGAAAGGGACAGGGGTCCTGGCTACACCTTC. This translates into CASSRERDRGPGYTF.

The chain links TRBV30 to TRBJ2-7; weak D call: TRBD1 (6 bases). The V and J ends lost 1 base and 2 bases respectively, with 12 bases between them. The CDR3 has 14 amino acids. Germline V gene data show CDR1 as GTSNPN and CDR2 as SVGIG (reference sequence). The CDR3 DNA sequence: TGTGCCTGGAGTGGTAGGGACATAACCTACGAGCAGTACTTC. Its protein is CAWSGRDITYEQYF.

This sequence joins TRBV3-1 (or the pseudogene TRBV3-2) and TRBJ2-7, with D unresolved. Looked up from germline, CDR1 is LGHDT and CDR2 is YNNKEL (reference sequence). V was pared by 3 bases and J by 2 bases, with 5 bases between. This CDR3 spans 12 amino acids. CDR3 sequence (DNA): TGTGCCAGCAGCCATCTGGCCTACGAGCAGTACTTC. Amino acid sequence: CASSHLAYEQYF.

The chain links TRBV27 to TRBJ1-3; D gene ambiguous. Germline values: CDR1 MNHEY, CDR2 SMNVEV (reference sequence). The CDR3 is 13 amino acids. V dropped 8 bases and J dropped 2 bases, with 10 bases sitting between them. This CDR3 reads CASYSPTGNTIYF. The CDR3 coding sequence is TGTGCCAGCTACAGTCCTACTGGAAACACCATATATTTT.

The genes are TRBV19 and TRBJ2-3; a weak D match, TRBD1 (5 bases). The CDR3 runs 11 residues. Germline CDR1 reads LNHDA; CDR2 reads SQIVND (reference sequence). Deletions cut 6 bases from V and 8 bases from J, with 9 bases between. The CDR3 region has the DNA TGTGCCAGTAGGCAGGGAAGTACGCAGTATTTT. It encodes CASRQGSTQYF. The variable domain in full, completed from reference TRBV19 and TRBJ2-3, reads DGGITQSPKYLFRKEGQNVTLSCEQNLNHDAMYWYRQDPGQGLRLIYYSQIVNDFQKGDIAEGYSVSREKKESFPLTVTSAQKNPTAFYLCASRQGSTQYFGPGTRLTVL.

The chain has TRBV18 and TRBJ2-7; 9 nucleotides match TRBD1. CDR1 and CDR2 from the germline V gene are KGHSH and LQKENI. The CDR3 is 15 amino acids. With V trimmed by 3 bases and J by 2 bases, 5 bases remained unmatched. The CDR3 nucleotides read TGTGCCAGCTCACCGGGGGACAGGGAAGCCTACGAGCAGTACTTC. Residues: CASSPGDREAYEQYF. The full variable domain, with the rest looked up from reference TRBV18 and TRBJ2-7, is NAGVMQNPRHLVRRRGQEARLRCSPMKGHSHVYWYRQLPEEGLKFMVYLQKENIIDESGMPKERFSAEFPKEGPSILRIQQVVRGDSAAYFCASSPGDREAYEQYFGPGTRLTVT.

This clone appeared once. The chain links TRBV2 to TRBJ1-2; no clear D gene. From germline, CDR1 is SNHLY and CDR2 FYNNEI. V was clipped by 10 bases and J by 4 bases, with 10 bases between them. The CDR3 has 11 amino acids. CDR3 protein: CAMRASYGYTF. The DNA for the CDR3 is TGTGCCATGAGGGCCAGCTATGGCTACACCTTC. The full variable domain, rest sourced from reference TRBV2 and TRBJ1-2, is EPEVTQTPSHQVTQMGQEVILRCVPISNHLYFYWYRQILGQKVEFLVSFYNNEISEKSEIFDDQFSVERPDGSNFTLKIRSTKLEDSAMYFCAMRASYGYTFGSGTRLTVV.

This chain joins TRBV6-4 and TRBJ1-5; a weak D match, TRBD1 (6 bases). The CDR3 consists of 20 residues. The germline V gene encodes CDR1 MRHNA and CDR2 SNTAGT. The V end was cut by 4 bases, the J end by 4 bases, with 29 bases between. CDR3 sequence: CASSGEGRSKQGKGNQPQHF. The CDR3 DNA is TGTGCCAGCAGTGGGGAGGGGAGGTCCAAACAGGGCAAGGGGAATCAGCCCCAGCATTTT.

CDR3: CASSPQVDTEAFF. CDR3 DNA: TGTGCCAGCAGCCCCCAAGTGGACACTGAAGCTTTCTTT. The chain combines TRBV9 with TRBJ1-1; D gene ambiguous. Per the germline V gene, CDR1 is SGDLS and CDR2 is YYNGEE. Trimming stripped 4 bases from V and 3 bases from J, with 10 bases between. The CDR3 contains 13 residues.

The genes are TRBV18 and TRBJ2-7; 8 positions match TRBD2. Per the germline V gene, CDR1 is KGHSH and CDR2 is LQKENI. The CDR3 runs to 15 residues. V was pared by 2 bases and J by 0 bases, with 3 bases of the junction left unmatched. CDR3 in amino acids: CASSPLSGSSYEQYF. The CDR3 nucleotides read TGTGCCAGCTCACCATTAAGCGGGAGCTCCTACGAGCAGTACTTC.

This chain links TRBV18 with TRBJ1-6; D gene unclear. The CDR3 consists of 16 residues. From germline, CDR1 is KGHSH and CDR2 LQKENI. V gave up 5 bases and J gave up 6 bases, with 17 bases separating them. CDR3 coding DNA: TGTGCCAGCTCAAGCTCTCCGGACGCTTCTAATTCACCCCTCCACTTT. This sequence encodes CASSSSPDASNSPLHF.

In its sample, this clone was seen a few times. This rearrangement joins TRBV7-8 to TRBJ2-5, with 14 bases matching TRBD2. V gave up 7 bases and J gave up 13 bases; unmatched junction bases: 11. Germline V CDR1 and CDR2: SGHVS, FQNEAQ. The CDR3 totals 14 residues. The CDR3 nucleotides read TGTGCCAGCACCCTGGGGACTAGCGGGGGCCAACTGTACTTC. Amino acid sequence: CASTLGTSGGQLYF. The complete variable domain, with remaining parts taken from reference TRBV7-8 and TRBJ2-5, reads GAGVSQSPRYKVAKRGQDVALRCDPISGHVSLFWYQQALGQGPEFLTYFQNEAQLDKSGLPSDRFFAERPEGSVSTLKIQRTQQEDSAVYLCASTLGTSGGQLYFGPGTRLLVL.

This chain joins TRBV5-6 and TRBJ2-2; 8 nucleotides line up with TRBD2. With V trimmed by 2 bases and J by 2 bases, 2 bases remained unmatched. This CDR3 contains 15 residues. Germline loops: CDR1 SGHDT, CDR2 YYEEEE. The CDR3 DNA follows: TGTGCCAGCAGCTTACGGGGGGGAAACACCGGGGAGCTGTTTTTT. It is translated as CASSLRGGNTGELFF.

The chain uses TRBV4-2 and TRBJ2-3; the match to TRBD2 covers 10 bases. Trimming took 4 bases from V and 0 from J; bases not matched to a gene: 13. The CDR3 consists of 19 residues. The germline V gene has CDR1 LGHNA and CDR2 YNFKEQ. The CDR3 reads CASSRDLRASGGSTDTQYF. The CDR3 DNA sequence: TGTGCCAGCAGCCGAGATCTGAGGGCTAGCGGGGGTAGCACAGATACGCAGTATTTT.

The genes are TRBV19 and TRBJ2-2, with a tentative D call TRBD1 (6 bases). The CDR3 is 14 amino acids. Germline V gives CDR1 LNHDA, CDR2 SQIVND (reference sequence). V dropped 4 bases and J dropped 1 base, with 7 bases sitting between them. The CDR3 DNA sequence: TGTGCCAGTAGTAACAGGGTGAACACCGGGGAGCTGTTTTTT. This sequence encodes CASSNRVNTGELFF.

The rearrangement links TRBV24-1 to TRBJ1-5, with 7 bases fitting TRBD1. CDR1 KGHDR and CDR2 SFDVKD come from the germline V gene. The CDR3 spans 15 residues. V was clipped by 3 bases and J by 8 bases; unmatched bases: 9. CDR3 protein: CATSDPTRGNEPQHF. DNA of the CDR3: TGTGCCACCAGTGATCCGACCAGGGGGAATGAGCCCCAGCATTTT.

The V gene is TRBV9, the J gene TRBJ1-4, with D uncertain. The germline V and J ends were trimmed by 3 bases and 5 bases, with 14 bases remaining between them. Germline V gives CDR1 SGDLS, CDR2 YYNGEE. This CDR3 region has 15 residues. CDR3: CASSGGGVGNEKLFF. The DNA of the CDR3 is TGTGCCAGCAGCGGAGGTGGGGTTGGGAATGAAAAACTGTTTTTT.